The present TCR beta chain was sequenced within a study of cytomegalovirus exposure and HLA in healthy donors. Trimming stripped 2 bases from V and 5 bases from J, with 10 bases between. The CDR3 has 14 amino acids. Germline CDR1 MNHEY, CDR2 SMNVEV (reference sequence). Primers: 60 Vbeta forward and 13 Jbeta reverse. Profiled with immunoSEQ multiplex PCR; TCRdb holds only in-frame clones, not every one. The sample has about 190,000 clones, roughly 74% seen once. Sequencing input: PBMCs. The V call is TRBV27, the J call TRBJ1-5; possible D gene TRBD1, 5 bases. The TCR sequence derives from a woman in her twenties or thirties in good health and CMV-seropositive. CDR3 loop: CASSLDRGYQPQHF. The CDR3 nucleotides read TGTGCCAGCAGTTTAGATAGGGGCTATCAGCCCCAGCATTTT.